These T cell receptor beta chains were read from a single sample in a study of blood T cells in healthy people across ages. TCRdb passed the 5' RACE reads through MiXCR, listing each CDR3 protein once. In the table there are 660,000 or so distinct CDR3 sequences, approximately 50% of which are singletons. Sequencing was performed on blood. The receptors were sampled from a man aged 60 to 69 in good health. CDR3s include the opening cysteine and the closing phenylalanine or tryptophan. Each record gives: J gene, D gene, clone size, V gene, CDR3 DNA, CDR3 protein. A D gene is named only where the DNA matches it firmly. For some rows the clone size is stated as once, few or many, or as a class when expanded; others skip it.

J gene: TRBJ2-3
D gene: .
clone size: .
V gene: TRBV20-1
CDR3 DNA: TGCAGTGCCCGCCCTGTCACAGATACGCAGTATTTT
CDR3 protein: CSARPVTDTQYF

J gene: TRBJ2-1
D gene: .
clone size: .
V gene: TRBV5-1
CDR3 DNA: TGCGCCAGCAGCCCGCGCGAGGGCCGCTCCAATGAGCAGTTCTTC
CDR3 protein: CASSPREGRSNEQFF

J gene: TRBJ2-7
D gene: TRBD1
clone size: many
V gene: TRBV28
CDR3 DNA: TGCGCCAGCACCCCGGGACAGGGCTACGAGCAGTACTTC
CDR3 protein: CASTPGQGYEQYF

J gene: TRBJ2-3
D gene: TRBD1
clone size: .
V gene: TRBV24-1
CDR3 DNA: TGTGCCACCAGTGACCCCGGGACAGTTAAAGATACGCAGTATTTT
CDR3 protein: CATSDPGTVKDTQYF

J gene: TRBJ1-5
D gene: .
clone size: .
V gene: TRBV10-3
CDR3 DNA: TGTGCCACCCAGAACGGGGGGGATCAGCCCCAGCATTTT
CDR3 protein: CATQNGGDQPQHF

J gene: TRBJ1-2
D gene: .
clone size: .
V gene: TRBV5-1
CDR3 DNA: TGCGCCAGCAGCTTGGGAGGGACGGTTGACGGCTACACCTTC
CDR3 protein: CASSLGGTVDGYTF

J gene: TRBJ2-6
D gene: TRBD1
clone size: .
V gene: TRBV5-1
CDR3 DNA: TGCGCCAGCAGCGAGGGACAGGGCAACTCTGGGGCCAACGTCCTGACTTTC
CDR3 protein: CASSEGQGNSGANVLTF

J gene: TRBJ2-7
D gene: .
clone size: .
V gene: TRBV12-3/TRBV12-4
CDR3 DNA: TGTGCCAGCAGTTTAACGGAAAGGGACGAGCAGTACTTC
CDR3 protein: CASSLTERDEQYF

J gene: TRBJ1-1
D gene: TRBD1
clone size: .
V gene: TRBV7-9
CDR3 DNA: TGTGCCAGCAGATCCGACAGGGGGAACACTGAAGCTTTCTTT
CDR3 protein: CASRSDRGNTEAFF

J gene: TRBJ1-1
D gene: .
clone size: .
V gene: TRBV27
CDR3 DNA: TGTGCCAGCAGTTTATCACGGGGGGACACTGAAGCTTTCTTT
CDR3 protein: CASSLSRGDTEAFF

J gene: TRBJ2-1
D gene: TRBD1
clone size: few
V gene: TRBV5-1
CDR3 DNA: TGCGCCAGCAGCTTGGAGGCGACAGGGTTGACCGAGCAGTTCTTC
CDR3 protein: CASSLEATGLTEQFF

J gene: TRBJ2-1
D gene: TRBD2
clone size: .
V gene: TRBV5-1
CDR3 DNA: TGCGCCAGCAGCCCGTCGGGAGGGCTCTCCTACAATGAGCAGTTCTTC
CDR3 protein: CASSPSGGLSYNEQFF

J gene: TRBJ2-6
D gene: .
clone size: once
V gene: TRBV5-1
CDR3 DNA: TGTGCCACCCCCCGAGGGTTAGCTGGGGCCAACGTCCTGACTTTC
CDR3 protein: CATPRGLAGANVLTF

J gene: TRBJ2-1
D gene: .
clone size: .
V gene: TRBV21-1
CDR3 DNA: TGTGCCAGCAGCAAACTTAGGCGGGGGGGTGGTGATACAAAGTCCAATGAGCAGTTCTTC
CDR3 protein: CASSKLRRGGGDTKSNEQFF

J gene: TRBJ2-1
D gene: .
clone size: .
V gene: TRBV6-6
CDR3 DNA: TGTGCCAGCAACGGACCACACAATGAGCAGTTCTTC
CDR3 protein: CASNGPHNEQFF

J gene: TRBJ2-5
D gene: .
clone size: .
V gene: TRBV5-1
CDR3 DNA: TGCGCCAGCAGCTTTGTAGAAGAGACCCAGTACTTC
CDR3 protein: CASSFVEETQYF

J gene: TRBJ1-1
D gene: .
clone size: .
V gene: TRBV25-1
CDR3 DNA: TGTGCCAGCAGTGAACCCGGTCCGGACACTGAAGCTTTCTTT
CDR3 protein: CASSEPGPDTEAFF

J gene: TRBJ1-1
D gene: TRBD1
clone size: .
V gene: TRBV5-8
CDR3 DNA: TGTGCCAGCGCTAGTAGGGTAGGCAGGGGGCCGTTGAACACTGAAGCTTTCTTT
CDR3 protein: CASASRVGRGPLNTEAFF

J gene: TRBJ1-2
D gene: .
clone size: .
V gene: TRBV29-1
CDR3 DNA: TGCAGCGACTTCAGGGTTTCACCTAACTATGGCTACACCTTC
CDR3 protein: CSDFRVSPNYGYTF

J gene: TRBJ2-7
D gene: .
clone size: .
V gene: TRBV6-1
CDR3 DNA: TGTGCCATCGCTCTGAGCTCCTACAATGAGCAGTACTTC
CDR3 protein: CAIALSSYNEQYF

J gene: TRBJ2-1
D gene: TRBD2
clone size: .
V gene: TRBV7-2
CDR3 DNA: TGTGCCAGCAGCTTCCGGACTAGCGGGAGTTACAATGAGCAGTTCTTC
CDR3 protein: CASSFRTSGSYNEQFF

J gene: TRBJ2-5
D gene: TRBD2
clone size: .
V gene: TRBV7-2
CDR3 DNA: TGTGCCAGCAGCAAAGAAGCGGGGGGGCCGGAGACCCAGTACTTC
CDR3 protein: CASSKEAGGPETQYF

J gene: TRBJ2-7
D gene: .
clone size: .
V gene: TRBV4-1
CDR3 DNA: TGCGCCAGCAGCCAAGATTTTGGGCCAGGTCGCGAGCAGTACTTC
CDR3 protein: CASSQDFGPGREQYF

J gene: TRBJ1-2
D gene: .
clone size: .
V gene: TRBV6-2/TRBV6-3
CDR3 DNA: TGTGCCAGCAGAGAAACAGGGCCCTATGGCTACACCTTC
CDR3 protein: CASRETGPYGYTF

J gene: TRBJ2-5
D gene: TRBD2
clone size: few
V gene: TRBV9
CDR3 DNA: TGTGCCAGCAGCGTAGTAGGCGCGGGGGGGCAAGAGACCCAGTACTTC
CDR3 protein: CASSVVGAGGQETQYF

J gene: TRBJ2-2
D gene: .
clone size: .
V gene: TRBV9
CDR3 DNA: TGTGCCAGCAGCGCCGGGACAAGGAACACCGGGGAGCTGTTTTTT
CDR3 protein: CASSAGTRNTGELFF